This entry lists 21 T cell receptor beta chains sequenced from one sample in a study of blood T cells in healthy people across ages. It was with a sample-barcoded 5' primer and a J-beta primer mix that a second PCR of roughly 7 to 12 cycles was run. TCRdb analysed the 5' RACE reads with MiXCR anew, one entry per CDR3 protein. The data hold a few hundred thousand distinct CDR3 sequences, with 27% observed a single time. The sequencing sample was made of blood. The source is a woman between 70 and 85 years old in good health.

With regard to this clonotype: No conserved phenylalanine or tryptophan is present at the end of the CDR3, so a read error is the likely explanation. The CDR3 region is CASSQGRAGSSEQYL. The CDR3 nucleotides are TGTGCCAGCAGCCAAGGGAGGGCCGGTAGCTCCGAGCAGTACCTC. The chain couples TRBV3-1 to TRBJ2-7, with a tentative D call TRBD2 (6 bases). The V end lost 1 base, the J end lost 6 bases, and 16 bases lay between the germline ends. Germline-derived CDR1 and CDR2 are LGHDT and YNNKEL (reference sequence). The CDR3 totals 15 residues.

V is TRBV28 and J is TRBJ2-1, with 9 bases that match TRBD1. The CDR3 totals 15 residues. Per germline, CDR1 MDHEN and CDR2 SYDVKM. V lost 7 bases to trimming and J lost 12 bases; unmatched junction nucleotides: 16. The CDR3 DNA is TGTGCCAGCACCGGGGACAGGGCTTCATACGATGGGCAGTTCTTC. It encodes CASTGDRASYDGQFF.

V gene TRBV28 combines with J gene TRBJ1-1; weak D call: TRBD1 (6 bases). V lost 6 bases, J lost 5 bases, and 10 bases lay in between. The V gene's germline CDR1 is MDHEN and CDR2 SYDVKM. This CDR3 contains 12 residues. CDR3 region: CASREGGTEAFF. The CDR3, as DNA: TGTGCCAGCAGAGAGGGGGGGACTGAAGCTTTCTTT.

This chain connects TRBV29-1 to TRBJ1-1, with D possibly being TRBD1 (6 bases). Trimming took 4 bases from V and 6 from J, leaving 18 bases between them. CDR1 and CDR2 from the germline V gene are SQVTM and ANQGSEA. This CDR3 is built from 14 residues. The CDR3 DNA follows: TGCAGCGTTGTATGGGTTAAGGGGGGCTCTGAAGCTTTCTTT. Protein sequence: CSVVWVKGGSEAFF.

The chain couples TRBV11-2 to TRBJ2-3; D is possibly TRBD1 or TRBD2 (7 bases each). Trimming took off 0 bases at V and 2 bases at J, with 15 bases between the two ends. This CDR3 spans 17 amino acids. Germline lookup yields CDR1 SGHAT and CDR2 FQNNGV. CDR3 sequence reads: CASSLDRREGATDTQYF. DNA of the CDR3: TGTGCCAGCAGCTTAGATCGCAGGGAGGGGGCCACAGATACGCAGTATTTT.

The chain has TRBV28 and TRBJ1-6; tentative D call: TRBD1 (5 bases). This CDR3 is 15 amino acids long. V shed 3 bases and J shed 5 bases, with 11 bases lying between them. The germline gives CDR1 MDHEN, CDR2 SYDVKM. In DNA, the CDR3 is TGTGCCAGCAGTTTTGATGGGACGGATAATTCACCCCTCCACTTT. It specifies CASSFDGTDNSPLHF. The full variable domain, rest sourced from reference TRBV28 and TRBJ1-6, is DVKVTQSSRYLVKRTGEKVFLECVQDMDHENMFWYRQDPGLGLRLIYFSYDVKMKEKGDIPEGYSVSREKKERFSLILESASTNQTSMYLCASSFDGTDNSPLHFGNGTRLTVT.

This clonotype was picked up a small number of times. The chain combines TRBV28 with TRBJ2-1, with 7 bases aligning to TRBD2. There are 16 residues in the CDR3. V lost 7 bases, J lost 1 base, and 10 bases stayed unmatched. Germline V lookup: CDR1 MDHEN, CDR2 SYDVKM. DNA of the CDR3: TGTGCCAGCATTTATTCGGGAGGAACTTCCTACAATGAGCAGTTCTTC. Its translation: CASIYSGGTSYNEQFF.

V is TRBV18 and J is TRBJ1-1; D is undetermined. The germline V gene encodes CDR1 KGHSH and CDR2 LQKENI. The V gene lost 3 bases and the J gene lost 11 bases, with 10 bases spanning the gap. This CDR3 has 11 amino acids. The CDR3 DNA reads TGTGCCAGCTCACCGACGACGGTGGCTTTCTTT. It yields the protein CASSPTTVAFF. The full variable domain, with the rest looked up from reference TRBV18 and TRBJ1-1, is NAGVMQNPRHLVRRRGQEARLRCSPMKGHSHVYWYRQLPEEGLKFMVYLQKENIIDESGMPKERFSAEFPKEGPSILRIQQVVRGDSAAYFCASSPTTVAFFGQGTRLTVV.

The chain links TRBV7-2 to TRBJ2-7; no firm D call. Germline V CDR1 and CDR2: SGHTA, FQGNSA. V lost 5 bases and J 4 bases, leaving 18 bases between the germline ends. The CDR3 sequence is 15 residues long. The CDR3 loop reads CASSDGGGTQYEQYF. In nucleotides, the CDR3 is TGTGCCAGCAGCGATGGCGGCGGAACCCAATACGAGCAGTACTTC.

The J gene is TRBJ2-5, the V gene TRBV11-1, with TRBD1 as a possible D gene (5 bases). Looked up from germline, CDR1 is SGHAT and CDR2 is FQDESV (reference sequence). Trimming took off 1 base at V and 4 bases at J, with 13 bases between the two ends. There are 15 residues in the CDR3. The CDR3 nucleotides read TGTGCCAGCAGCTTAGGACAGCTCGGCGGAGAGACCCAGTACTTC. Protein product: CASSLGQLGGETQYF. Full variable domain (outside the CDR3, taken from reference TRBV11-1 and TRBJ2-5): EAEVAQSPRYKITEKSQAVAFWCDPISGHATLYWYRQILGQGPELLVQFQDESVVDDSQLPKDRFSAERLKGVDSTLKIQPAELGDSAMYLCASSLGQLGGETQYFGPGTRLLVL.

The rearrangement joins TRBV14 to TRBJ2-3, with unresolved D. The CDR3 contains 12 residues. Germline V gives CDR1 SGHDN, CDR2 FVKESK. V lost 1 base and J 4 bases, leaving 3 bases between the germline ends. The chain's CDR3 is CASSQVADTQYF. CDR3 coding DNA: TGTGCCAGCAGCCAAGTGGCAGATACGCAGTATTTT.

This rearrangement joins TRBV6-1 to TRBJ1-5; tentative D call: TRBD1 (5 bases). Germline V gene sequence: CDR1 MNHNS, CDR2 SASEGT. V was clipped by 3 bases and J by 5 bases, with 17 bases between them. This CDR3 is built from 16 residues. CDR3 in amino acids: CASSEMGTLRDQPQHF. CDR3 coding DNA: TGTGCCAGCAGTGAGATGGGGACTCTACGGGATCAGCCCCAGCATTTT.

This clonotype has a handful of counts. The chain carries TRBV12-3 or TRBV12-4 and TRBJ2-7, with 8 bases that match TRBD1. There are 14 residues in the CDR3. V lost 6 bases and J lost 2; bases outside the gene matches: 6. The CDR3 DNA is TGTGCCAGCAGCCCGCAGGGACAGGCCTACGAGCAGTACTTC. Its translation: CASSPQGQAYEQYF.

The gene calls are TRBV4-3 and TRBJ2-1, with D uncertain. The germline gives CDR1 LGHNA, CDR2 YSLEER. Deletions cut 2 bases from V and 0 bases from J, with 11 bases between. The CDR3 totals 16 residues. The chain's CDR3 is CASSQSRVSSYNEQFF. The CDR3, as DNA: TGCGCCAGCAGCCAAAGTCGGGTCAGCTCCTACAATGAGCAGTTCTTC.

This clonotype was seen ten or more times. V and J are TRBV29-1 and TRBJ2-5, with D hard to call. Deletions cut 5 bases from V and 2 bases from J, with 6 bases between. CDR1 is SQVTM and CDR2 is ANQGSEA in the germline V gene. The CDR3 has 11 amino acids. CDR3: CSVQSQETQYF. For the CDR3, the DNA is TGCAGCGTTCAATCACAAGAGACCCAGTACTTC.

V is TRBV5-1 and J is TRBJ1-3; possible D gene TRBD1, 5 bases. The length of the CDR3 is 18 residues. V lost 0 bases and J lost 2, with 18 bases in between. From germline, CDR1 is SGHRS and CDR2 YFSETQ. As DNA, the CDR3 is TGCGCCAGCAGCTTGGTGGGGGGAGCCCGATCGGCTGGAAACACCATATATTTT. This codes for CASSLVGGARSAGNTIYF.

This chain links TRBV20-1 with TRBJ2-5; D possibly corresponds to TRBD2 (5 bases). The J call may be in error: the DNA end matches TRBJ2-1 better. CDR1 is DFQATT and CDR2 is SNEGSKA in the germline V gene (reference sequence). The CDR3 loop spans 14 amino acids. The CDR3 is CSAPLGELGNEQFF. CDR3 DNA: TGCAGTGCCCCCCTTGGGGAGCTGGGAAATGAGCAGTTCTTC.

The CDR3 DNA is TGCAGCGCCAGATCAGGAGGTAGCGGGGGACCCTCCTACAATGAGCAGTTCTTC. Residues: CSARSGGSGGPSYNEQFF. This chain links TRBV29-1 with TRBJ2-1, with 9 bases fitting TRBD2. Germline V lookup: CDR1 SQVTM, CDR2 ANQGSEA. The CDR3 contains 18 residues. J gave up 0 bases and V 7 bases, and 16 bases lay outside the gene matches.

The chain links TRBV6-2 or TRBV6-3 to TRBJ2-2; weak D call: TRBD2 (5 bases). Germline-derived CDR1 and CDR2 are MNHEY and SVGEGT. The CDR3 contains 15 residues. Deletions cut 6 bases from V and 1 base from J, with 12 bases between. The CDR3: CASREGLMNTGELFF. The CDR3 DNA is TGTGCCAGCAGGGAAGGACTGATGAACACCGGGGAGCTGTTTTTT.

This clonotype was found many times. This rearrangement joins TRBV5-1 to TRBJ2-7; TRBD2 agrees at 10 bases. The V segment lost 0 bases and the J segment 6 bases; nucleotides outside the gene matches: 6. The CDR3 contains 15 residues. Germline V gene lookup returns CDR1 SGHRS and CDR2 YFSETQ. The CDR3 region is CASSLDTSGMFEQYF. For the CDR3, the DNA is TGCGCCAGCAGCTTGGATACTAGCGGGATGTTCGAGCAGTACTTC. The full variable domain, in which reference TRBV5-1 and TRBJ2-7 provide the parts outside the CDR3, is KAGVTQTPRYLIKTRGQQVTLSCSPISGHRSVSWYQQTPGQGLQFLFEYFSETQRNKGNFPGRFSGRQFSNSRSEMNVSTLELGDSALYLCASSLDTSGMFEQYFGPGTRLTVT.

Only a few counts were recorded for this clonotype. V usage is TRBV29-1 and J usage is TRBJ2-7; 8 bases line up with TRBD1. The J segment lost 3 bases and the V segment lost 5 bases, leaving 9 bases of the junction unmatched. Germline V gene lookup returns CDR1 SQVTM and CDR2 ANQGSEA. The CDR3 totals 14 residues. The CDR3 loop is CSVTRDRNVYEQYF. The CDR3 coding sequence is TGCAGCGTTACCCGGGACAGGAACGTCTACGAGCAGTACTTC.